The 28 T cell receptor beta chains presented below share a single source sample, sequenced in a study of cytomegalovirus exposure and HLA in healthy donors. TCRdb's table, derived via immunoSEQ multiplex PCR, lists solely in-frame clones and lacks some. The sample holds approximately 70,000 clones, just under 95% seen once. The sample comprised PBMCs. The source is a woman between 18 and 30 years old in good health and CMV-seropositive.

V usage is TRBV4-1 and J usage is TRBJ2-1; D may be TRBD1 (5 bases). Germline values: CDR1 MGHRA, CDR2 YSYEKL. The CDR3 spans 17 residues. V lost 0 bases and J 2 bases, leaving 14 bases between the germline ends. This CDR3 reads CASSQDWGRLTYNEQFF. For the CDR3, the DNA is TGCGCCAGCAGCCAAGACTGGGGCAGGCTAACCTACAATGAGCAGTTCTTC.

The CDR3 DNA follows: TGTGCCAGCAGTTACTCGGAGGATACAGATACGCAGTATTTT. It translates to CASSYSEDTDTQYF. The V gene is TRBV6-5, the J gene TRBJ2-3, with a weak D call TRBD2 (5 bases). CDR3 length equals 14 residues. V gave up 0 bases and J gave up 3 bases, with 7 bases separating them. Germline CDR1 is MNHEY and CDR2 is SVGAGI.

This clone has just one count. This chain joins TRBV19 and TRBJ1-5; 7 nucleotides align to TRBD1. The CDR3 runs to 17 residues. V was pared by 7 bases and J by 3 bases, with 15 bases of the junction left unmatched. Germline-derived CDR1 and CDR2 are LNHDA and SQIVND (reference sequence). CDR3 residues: CASTDWRVDRVNQPQHF. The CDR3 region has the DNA TGTGCCAGTACCGATTGGCGGGTAGACAGGGTCAATCAGCCCCAGCATTTT.

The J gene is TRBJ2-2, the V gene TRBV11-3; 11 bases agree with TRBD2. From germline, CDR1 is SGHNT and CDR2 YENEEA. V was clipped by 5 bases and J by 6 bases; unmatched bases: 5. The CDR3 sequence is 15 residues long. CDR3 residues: CASSLSGRASGELFF. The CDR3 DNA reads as TGTGCCAGCAGCCTTAGCGGGAGGGCCTCCGGGGAGCTGTTTTTT.

The CDR3 DNA follows: TGTGCCAGCATTGCGGGCCCCGTGGGCAATGAGCAGTTCTTC. Protein: CASIAGPVGNEQFF. The chain couples TRBV6-1 to TRBJ2-1, with a weak D call TRBD2 (5 bases). Trimming took 7 bases from V and 6 from J, leaving 16 bases between them. In germline, CDR1 is MNHNS, CDR2 SASEGT. This CDR3 comprises 14 residues.

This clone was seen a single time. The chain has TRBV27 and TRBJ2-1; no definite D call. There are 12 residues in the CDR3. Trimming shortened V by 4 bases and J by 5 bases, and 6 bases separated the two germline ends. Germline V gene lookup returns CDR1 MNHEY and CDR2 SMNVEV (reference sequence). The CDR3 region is CASSSDNNEQFF. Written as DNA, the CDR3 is TGTGCCAGCAGTTCCGACAACAATGAGCAGTTCTTC.

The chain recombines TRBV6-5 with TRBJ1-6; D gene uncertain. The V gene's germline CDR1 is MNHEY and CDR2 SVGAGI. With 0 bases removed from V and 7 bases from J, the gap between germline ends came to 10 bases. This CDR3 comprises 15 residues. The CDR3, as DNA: TGTGCCAGCAGTTACTCGCAGGCTGAAAATTCACCCCTCCACTTT. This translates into CASSYSQAENSPLHF.

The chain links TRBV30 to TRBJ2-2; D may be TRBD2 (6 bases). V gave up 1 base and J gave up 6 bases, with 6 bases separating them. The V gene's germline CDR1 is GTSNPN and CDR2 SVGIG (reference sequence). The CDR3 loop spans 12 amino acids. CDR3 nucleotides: TGTGCCTGGAGTGCGGGGGCCGGGGAGCTGTTTTTT. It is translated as CAWSAGAGELFF.

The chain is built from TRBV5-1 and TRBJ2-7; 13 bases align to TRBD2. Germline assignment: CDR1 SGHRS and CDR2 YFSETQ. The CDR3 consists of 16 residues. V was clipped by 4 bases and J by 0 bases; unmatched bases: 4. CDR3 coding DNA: TGCGCCAGCAGCACCGGGACTAGCGGGAACTCCTACGAGCAGTACTTC. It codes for CASSTGTSGNSYEQYF.

For the CDR3, the DNA is TGTGCCAGCAGTTTAGGGACAGGGGTGGACACCGGGGAGCTGTTTTTT. Translated, it gives CASSLGTGVDTGELFF. The V and J genes are TRBV28 and TRBJ2-2; 10 bases fit TRBD1. The V and J ends lost 2 bases and 3 bases, in that order; junction bases with no gene match: 3. This CDR3 is 16 amino acids long. Germline assignment: CDR1 MDHEN and CDR2 SYDVKM.

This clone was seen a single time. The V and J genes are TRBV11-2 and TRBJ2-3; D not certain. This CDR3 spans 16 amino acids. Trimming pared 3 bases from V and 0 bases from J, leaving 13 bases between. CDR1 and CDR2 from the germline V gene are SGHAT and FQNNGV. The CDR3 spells CASSFETSTSTDTQYF. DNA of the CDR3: TGTGCCAGCAGCTTCGAGACATCCACCAGCACAGATACGCAGTATTTT.

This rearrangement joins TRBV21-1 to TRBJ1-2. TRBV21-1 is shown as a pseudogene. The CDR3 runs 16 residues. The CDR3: CARSTRGGRENYGYTF. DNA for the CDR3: TGTGCCAGATCCACAAGGGGAGGTAGAGAGAACTATGGCTACACCTTC.

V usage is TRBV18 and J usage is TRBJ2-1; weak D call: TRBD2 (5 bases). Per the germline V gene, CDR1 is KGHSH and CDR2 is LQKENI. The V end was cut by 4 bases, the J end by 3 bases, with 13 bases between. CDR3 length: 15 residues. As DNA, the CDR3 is TGTGCCAGCTCACTGGCGGGCCAAAGCTACAATGAGCAGTTCTTC. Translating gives CASSLAGQSYNEQFF.

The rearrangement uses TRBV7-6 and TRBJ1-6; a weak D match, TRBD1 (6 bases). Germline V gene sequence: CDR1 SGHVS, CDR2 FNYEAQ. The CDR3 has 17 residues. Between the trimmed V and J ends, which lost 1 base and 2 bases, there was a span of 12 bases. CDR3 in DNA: TGTGCCAGCAGCTTAGGGTCTGGGGGCGCCTATAATTCACCCCTCCACTTT. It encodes CASSLGSGGAYNSPLHF. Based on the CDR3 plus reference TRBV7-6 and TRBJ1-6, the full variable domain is GAGVSQSPRYKVTKRGQDVALRCDPISGHVSLYWYRQALGQGPEFLTYFNYEAQQDKSGLPNDRFSAERPEGSISTLTIQRTEQRDSAMYRCASSLGSGGAYNSPLHFGNGTRLTVT.

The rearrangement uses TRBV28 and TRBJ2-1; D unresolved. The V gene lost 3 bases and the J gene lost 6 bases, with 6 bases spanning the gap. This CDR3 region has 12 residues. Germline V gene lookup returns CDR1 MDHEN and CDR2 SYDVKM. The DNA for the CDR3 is TGTGCCAGCAGTTTTCTAAGCAATGAGCAGTTCTTC. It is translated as CASSFLSNEQFF.

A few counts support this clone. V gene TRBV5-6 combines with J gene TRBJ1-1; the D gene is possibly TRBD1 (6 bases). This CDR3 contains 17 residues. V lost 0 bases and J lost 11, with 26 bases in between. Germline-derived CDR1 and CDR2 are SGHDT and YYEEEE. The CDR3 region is CASSLGGRSHQTTRAFF. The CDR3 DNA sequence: TGTGCCAGCAGCTTGGGGGGGCGCTCGCATCAAACCACAAGGGCTTTCTTT.

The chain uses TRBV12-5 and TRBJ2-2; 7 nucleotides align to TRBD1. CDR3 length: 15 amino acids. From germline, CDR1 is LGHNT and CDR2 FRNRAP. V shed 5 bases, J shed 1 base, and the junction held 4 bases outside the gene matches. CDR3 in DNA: TGTGCTAGTGGTCCCCGGGACAGGAACACCGGGGAGCTGTTTTTT. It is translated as CASGPRDRNTGELFF.

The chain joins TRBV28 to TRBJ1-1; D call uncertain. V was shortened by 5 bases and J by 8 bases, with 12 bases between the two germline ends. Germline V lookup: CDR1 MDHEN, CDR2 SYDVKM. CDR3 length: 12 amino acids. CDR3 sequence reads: CASSPALTEAFF. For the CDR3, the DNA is TGTGCCAGCAGTCCCGCCCTGACAGAAGCTTTCTTT.

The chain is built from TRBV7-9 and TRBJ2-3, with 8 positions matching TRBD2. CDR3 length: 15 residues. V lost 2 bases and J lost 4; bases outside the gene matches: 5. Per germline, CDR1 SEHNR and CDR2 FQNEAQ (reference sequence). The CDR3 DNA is TGTGCCAGCAGCTTACGCGGGGGGCAAGCAGATACGCAGTATTTT. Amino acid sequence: CASSLRGGQADTQYF. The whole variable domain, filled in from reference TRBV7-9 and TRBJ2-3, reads DTGVSQNPRHKITKRGQNVTFRCDPISEHNRLYWYRQTLGQGPEFLTYFQNEAQLEKSRLLSDRFSAERPKGSFSTLEIQRTEQGDSAMYLCASSLRGGQADTQYFGPGTRLTVL.

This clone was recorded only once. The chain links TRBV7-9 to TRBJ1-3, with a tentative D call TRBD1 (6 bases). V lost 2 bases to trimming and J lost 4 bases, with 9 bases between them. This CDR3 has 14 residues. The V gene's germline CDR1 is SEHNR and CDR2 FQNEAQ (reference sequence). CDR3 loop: CASSLQGYGNTIYF. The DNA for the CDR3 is TGTGCCAGCAGCTTACAGGGGTACGGAAACACCATATATTTT. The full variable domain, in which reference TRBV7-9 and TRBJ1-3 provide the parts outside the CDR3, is DTGVSQNPRHKITKRGQNVTFRCDPISEHNRLYWYRQTLGQGPEFLTYFQNEAQLEKSRLLSDRFSAERPKGSFSTLEIQRTEQGDSAMYLCASSLQGYGNTIYFGEGSWLTVV.

CDR3 sequence: CASSQLQAGNQPQHF. In DNA form, the CDR3 reads TGCGCCAGCAGCCAACTACAGGCGGGCAATCAGCCCCAGCATTTT. The chain employs TRBV4-1 and TRBJ1-5, with D maybe TRBD1 (5 bases). This CDR3 contains 15 residues. V was clipped by 2 bases and J by 2 bases, with 10 bases between them. Germline values: CDR1 MGHRA, CDR2 YSYEKL.

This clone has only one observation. CDR3 loop: CASSSDRGLYEQYF. In nucleotides, the CDR3 is TGTGCCAGCAGCTCGGACAGGGGGCTCTACGAGCAGTACTTC. The J gene is TRBJ2-7, the V gene TRBV7-9, with 11 bases fitting TRBD1. The V gene's germline CDR1 is SEHNR and CDR2 FQNEAQ (reference sequence). Trimming cost V 4 bases and J 3 bases; bases outside gene matches: 2. The CDR3 spans 14 residues.

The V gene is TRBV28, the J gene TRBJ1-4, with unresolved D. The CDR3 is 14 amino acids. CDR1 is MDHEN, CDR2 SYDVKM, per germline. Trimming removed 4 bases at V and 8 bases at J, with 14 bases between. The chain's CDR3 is CASSSHHVGEKLFF. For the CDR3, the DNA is TGTGCCAGCAGTTCCCACCATGTCGGGGAAAAACTGTTTTTT. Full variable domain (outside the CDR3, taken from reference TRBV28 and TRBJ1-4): DVKVTQSSRYLVKRTGEKVFLECVQDMDHENMFWYRQDPGLGLRLIYFSYDVKMKEKGDIPEGYSVSREKKERFSLILESASTNQTSMYLCASSSHHVGEKLFFGSGTQLSVL.

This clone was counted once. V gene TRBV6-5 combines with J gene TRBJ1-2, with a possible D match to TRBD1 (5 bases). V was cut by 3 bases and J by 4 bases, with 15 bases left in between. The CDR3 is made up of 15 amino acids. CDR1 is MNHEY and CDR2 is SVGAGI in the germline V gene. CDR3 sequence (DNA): TGTGCCAGCAGTTATTCTGGGGGGGTCCTCTATGGCTACACCTTC. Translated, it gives CASSYSGGVLYGYTF.

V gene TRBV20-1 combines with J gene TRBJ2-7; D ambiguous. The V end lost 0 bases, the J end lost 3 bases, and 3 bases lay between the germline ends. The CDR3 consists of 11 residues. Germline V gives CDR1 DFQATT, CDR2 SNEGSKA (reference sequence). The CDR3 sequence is CSARDSYEQYF. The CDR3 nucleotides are TGCAGTGCTAGAGATAGCTACGAGCAGTACTTC.

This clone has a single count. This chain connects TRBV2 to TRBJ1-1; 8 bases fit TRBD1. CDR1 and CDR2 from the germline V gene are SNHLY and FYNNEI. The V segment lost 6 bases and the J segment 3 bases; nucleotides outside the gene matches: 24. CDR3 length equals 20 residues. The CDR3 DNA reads TGTGCCAGCAGAGGCAGTCGAGTAGGGACAGGCGACCCCTCCGACACTGAAGCTTTCTTT. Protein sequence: CASRGSRVGTGDPSDTEAFF.

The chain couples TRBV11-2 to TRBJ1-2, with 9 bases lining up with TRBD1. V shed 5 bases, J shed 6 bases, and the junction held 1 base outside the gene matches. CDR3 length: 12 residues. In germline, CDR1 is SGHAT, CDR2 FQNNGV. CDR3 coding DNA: TGTGCCAGCAGCAGGACAGGGGATGGCTACACCTTC. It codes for CASSRTGDGYTF.

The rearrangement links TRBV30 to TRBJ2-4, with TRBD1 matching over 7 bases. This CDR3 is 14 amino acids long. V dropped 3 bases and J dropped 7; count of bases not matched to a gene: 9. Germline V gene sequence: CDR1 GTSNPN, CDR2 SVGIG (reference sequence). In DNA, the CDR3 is TGTGCCTGGAGATTCAGGGGGATCGCTAACATTCAGTACTTC. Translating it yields CAWRFRGIANIQYF.